Each of the 22 T cell receptor beta chains below was sequenced from the same sample in a study of OX40 agonist ivuxolimab in advanced cancers. The repertoire was sequenced with immunoSEQ multiplex PCR; TCRdb's copy has only in-frame clones and lacks some. This table holds roughly 86,000 clones, 85% to 95% found once. Here the sequenced sample was CD4+ or CD8+ T cells sorted from blood, taken in a trial of the OX40 agonist ivuxolimab. The receptors were sampled from an adult with an advanced solid tumor such as melanoma, head and neck, liver or kidney cancer.

For the CDR3, the DNA is TGCGCCAGCAGCTTGGATAGGGCCGGGGAGCTGTTTTTT. Protein product: CASSLDRAGELFF. V is TRBV5-1 and J is TRBJ2-2; no clear D. Trimming stripped 0 bases from V and 6 bases from J, with 6 bases between. Germline assignment: CDR1 SGHRS and CDR2 YFSETQ. The CDR3 extends over 13 amino acids.

This rearrangement joins TRBV29-1 to TRBJ1-2, with D uncertain. Trimming shortened V by 1 base and J by 7 bases, and 7 bases separated the two germline ends. Germline values: CDR1 SQVTM, CDR2 ANQGSEA. This CDR3 contains 11 residues. The CDR3 nucleotides read TGCAGCGTTGAAGGCGCGGTTGGCTACACCTTC. Translating gives CSVEGAVGYTF.

V is TRBV18 and J is TRBJ2-1, with D possibly being TRBD2 (5 bases). Between the trimmed V and J ends, which lost 3 bases and 0 bases, there was a span of 15 bases. Germline loops: CDR1 KGHSH, CDR2 LQKENI. The CDR3 contains 17 residues. The CDR3 spells CASSPVSSLLSYNEQFF. The CDR3 nucleotides are TGTGCCAGCTCACCTGTTTCTAGCTTGCTCTCCTACAATGAGCAGTTCTTC.

This chain links TRBV27 with TRBJ2-5, with D perhaps matching TRBD2 (7 bases). The CDR3 is 13 residues long. Trimming left V 11 bases short and J 11 bases short, with 24 bases between. Germline V gene lookup returns CDR1 MNHEY and CDR2 SMNVEV (reference sequence). The CDR3 here is CARTQGRALEQYF. The CDR3 DNA sequence: TGTGCCCGCACTCAGGGGAGGGCCCTGGAGCAGTACTTC.

This chain uses TRBV2 with TRBJ2-6; D is undetermined. This CDR3 has 17 residues. The V end was cut by 3 bases, the J end by 0 bases, with 12 bases between. The germline V gene has CDR1 SNHLY and CDR2 FYNNEI. The DNA for the CDR3 is TGTGCCAGCAGTGAGACTCCCAAGAGCTCTGGGGCCAACGTCCTGACTTTC. Translation gives CASSETPKSSGANVLTF.

The chain is built from TRBV2 and TRBJ1-5; D gene uncertain. Trimming removed 6 bases at V and 1 base at J, with 4 bases between. The CDR3 runs to 12 residues. From germline, CDR1 is SNHLY and CDR2 FYNNEI. CDR3 amino acids: CASRVSNQPQHF. The CDR3 DNA sequence: TGTGCCAGCAGGGTAAGCAATCAGCCCCAGCATTTT.

The chain recombines TRBV19 with TRBJ1-2; perhaps TRBD1 as D (5 bases). V was clipped by 3 bases and J by 3 bases, with 11 bases between them. The CDR3 spans 14 residues. CDR1 and CDR2 from the germline V gene are LNHDA and SQIVND (reference sequence). The CDR3 reads CASSISREDYGYTF. CDR3 in DNA: TGTGCCAGTAGTATCAGCAGGGAGGACTATGGCTACACCTTC.

The chain combines TRBV27 with TRBJ2-7; no reliable D call. The CDR3 totals 13 residues. The germline V gene has CDR1 MNHEY and CDR2 SMNVEV (reference sequence). V gave up 6 bases and J gave up 4 bases, with 13 bases separating them. The CDR3 nucleotides read TGTGCCAGCAGGAAAACTGAGTTTTACGAGCAGTACTTC. Translation gives CASRKTEFYEQYF.

The chain combines TRBV10-3 with TRBJ2-5; the match to TRBD2 covers 9 bases. The germline CDR1 and CDR2 sequences are ENHRY and SYGVKD. The length of the CDR3 is 14 residues. V lost 4 bases and J lost 1; bases outside the gene matches: 1. CDR3 in DNA: TGTGCCATCAGTGTGACTAGCGGCCAAGAGACCCAGTACTTC. Translation: CAISVTSGQETQYF.

The chain couples TRBV28 to TRBJ1-1; D might be TRBD1 (5 bases). Germline CDR1 reads MDHEN; CDR2 reads SYDVKM. Trimming left V 3 bases short and J 1 base short, with 9 bases between. This CDR3 contains 14 residues. The chain's CDR3 is CASSLGHSNTEAFF. The CDR3 bases are TGTGCCAGCAGTTTGGGGCACTCGAACACTGAAGCTTTCTTT.

The rearrangement links TRBV6-1 to TRBJ2-4; 7 bases are shared with TRBD1. V was pared by 7 bases and J by 13 bases, with 7 bases of the junction left unmatched. The CDR3 is 11 residues long. Looked up from germline, CDR1 is MNHNS and CDR2 is SASEGT. CDR3 coding DNA: TGTGCCAGCACCCGGGGACAGATCCAGTACTTC. This sequence encodes CASTRGQIQYF.

This clone was found a few times. This chain links TRBV4-2 with TRBJ2-7; D may be TRBD1 (6 bases). Trimming took off 0 bases at V and 5 bases at J, with 11 bases between the two ends. CDR3 length: 14 residues. Per the germline V gene, CDR1 is LGHNA and CDR2 is YNFKEQ. For the CDR3, the DNA is TGTGCCAGCAGCCAAGACTCTAGGGGGAACGAGCAGTACTTC. This translates into CASSQDSRGNEQYF.

The chain carries TRBV11-3 and TRBJ2-7; D gene uncertain. Germline lookup yields CDR1 SGHNT and CDR2 YENEEA. The CDR3 consists of 13 residues. V lost 6 bases, J lost 0 bases, and 9 bases lay in between. CDR3 nucleotides: TGTGCCAGCAGTACGGGTGACTCCTACGAGCAGTACTTC. It yields the protein CASSTGDSYEQYF.

CDR3 in amino acids: CASSSTSASSYNEQFF. CDR3 in DNA: TGTGCCAGCAGCTCGACTAGCGCGAGCTCCTACAATGAGCAGTTCTTC. This chain uses TRBV7-8 with TRBJ2-1; TRBD2 aligns across 8 bases. The V gene end was trimmed by 4 bases and the J gene end by 0 bases; junction bases not matched to a gene: 5. The CDR3 sequence is 16 residues long. Germline V gives CDR1 SGHVS, CDR2 FQNEAQ.

The V and J genes are TRBV19 and TRBJ2-1, with 9 bases that match TRBD2. Germline trimming cut 1 base from V and 1 base from J; bases unmatched to any gene: 5. Per germline, CDR1 LNHDA and CDR2 SQIVND (reference sequence). The CDR3 loop spans 17 amino acids. For the CDR3, the DNA is TGTGCCAGTAGTATAGTAATAGCGGGAGTGTCCTACAATGAGCAGTTCTTC. This translates into CASSIVIAGVSYNEQFF.

The chain carries TRBV6-1 and TRBJ1-5; D ambiguous. V was pared by 7 bases and J by 0 bases, with 13 bases between. The CDR3 covers 15 residues. Germline V gene sequence: CDR1 MNHNS, CDR2 SASEGT. The CDR3 DNA reads as TGTGCCAGCACCTCGGAGGGATATAGCAATCAGCCCCAGCATTTT. Its translation is CASTSEGYSNQPQHF.

The chain joins TRBV28 to TRBJ1-1, with D possibly being TRBD1 (5 bases). This CDR3 has 14 amino acids. V was clipped by 6 bases and J by 2 bases, with 13 bases between them. The germline V gene encodes CDR1 MDHEN and CDR2 SYDVKM. CDR3 in DNA: TGTGCCAGCAGGCCGACAGTTGGAAACACTGAAGCTTTCTTT. Translating it yields CASRPTVGNTEAFF. Drawing the rest from reference TRBV28 and TRBJ1-1, the complete variable domain is DVKVTQSSRYLVKRTGEKVFLECVQDMDHENMFWYRQDPGLGLRLIYFSYDVKMKEKGDIPEGYSVSREKKERFSLILESASTNQTSMYLCASRPTVGNTEAFFGQGTRLTVV.

The chain carries TRBV25-1 and TRBJ2-2; D is undetermined. The CDR3 runs 14 residues. The V end lost 4 bases, the J end lost 1 base, and 7 bases lay between the germline ends. Germline lookup yields CDR1 MGHDK and CDR2 SYGVNS. The CDR3 DNA follows: TGTGCCAGCAGTGGCCTACTGAACACCGGGGAGCTGTTTTTT. Translated, it gives CASSGLLNTGELFF.

The chain couples TRBV5-1 to TRBJ2-7; 8 nucleotides align to TRBD1. CDR1 SGHRS and CDR2 YFSETQ come from the germline V gene. V shed 4 bases, J shed 0 bases, and the junction held 9 bases outside the gene matches. This CDR3 region has 16 residues. CDR3 DNA sequence: TGCGCCAGCAGCACTGGAGGGACAGGTACCTCCTACGAGCAGTACTTC. Encoded protein: CASSTGGTGTSYEQYF.

The table lists this clone with a count of one. The CDR3 coding sequence is TGTGCCAGCTCACCGACCCCAGAAGAGACCCAGTACTTC. The encoded protein is CASSPTPEETQYF. The V gene is TRBV18, the J gene TRBJ2-5; no firm D call. V was pared by 3 bases and J by 3 bases, with 8 bases between. CDR3 length: 13 amino acids. CDR1 KGHSH and CDR2 LQKENI come from the germline V gene. The full variable domain, in which reference TRBV18 and TRBJ2-5 provide the parts outside the CDR3, is NAGVMQNPRHLVRRRGQEARLRCSPMKGHSHVYWYRQLPEEGLKFMVYLQKENIIDESGMPKERFSAEFPKEGPSILRIQQVVRGDSAAYFCASSPTPEETQYFGPGTRLLVL.

The chain uses TRBV7-9 and TRBJ2-3, with 10 bases matching TRBD2. CDR3 size: 16 residues. In germline, CDR1 is SEHNR, CDR2 FQNEAQ (reference sequence). J gave up 2 bases and V 4 bases, and 6 bases lay outside the gene matches. As DNA, the CDR3 is TGTGCCAGCAGCTCGCCGGGACTAGCGAACACAGATACGCAGTATTTT. Translated: CASSSPGLANTDTQYF.

This chain uses TRBV27 with TRBJ2-1; 9 nucleotides align to TRBD2. Germline-derived CDR1 and CDR2 are MNHEY and SMNVEV (reference sequence). Trimming cost V 3 bases and J 7 bases; bases outside gene matches: 7. The CDR3 totals 15 residues. This CDR3 is CASSFVLSGRNEQFF. The CDR3 DNA sequence: TGTGCCAGCAGTTTTGTCCTAAGCGGGAGGAATGAGCAGTTCTTC.